The 19 T cell receptor beta chains listed next were all sequenced from one sample in a study of CD8 T cells in Susac syndrome. Random hexamers were used to reverse transcribe 0.5 to 1 ug of RNA. Via MiXCR, TCRdb re-called the immunoSEQ multiplex PCR reads, giving one row per CDR3 protein. This table holds 100,000 to 150,000 distinct CDR3 sequences, about 92% found once. Source material: CD8+ T cells from PBMCs. The receptors were sampled from a human donor with multiple sclerosis.

This sequence joins TRBV7-9 and TRBJ2-1, with a tentative D call TRBD1 (5 bases). This CDR3 has 15 amino acids. Germline V lookup: CDR1 SEHNR, CDR2 FQNEAQ (reference sequence). V gave up 1 base and J gave up 7 bases, with 14 bases separating them. The CDR3 DNA follows: TGTGCCAGCAGCTTAGTTCTTCAGGGATGGAATGAGCAGTTCTTC. Translating it yields CASSLVLQGWNEQFF.

The chain combines TRBV9 with TRBJ2-7, with TRBD1 identical over 9 bases. V lost 2 bases and J lost 4; bases outside the gene matches: 1. Germline CDR1 SGDLS, CDR2 YYNGEE. The length of the CDR3 is 13 residues. The CDR3 bases are TGTGCCAGCAGCGTGGACAGGGGATACGAGCAGTACTTC. It encodes CASSVDRGYEQYF. The variable domain in full, with the rest retrieved from reference TRBV9 and TRBJ2-7, is DSGVTQTPKHLITATGQRVTLRCSPRSGDLSVYWYQQSLDQGLQFLIQYYNGEERAKGNILERFSAQQFPDLHSELNLSSLELGDSALYFCASSVDRGYEQYFGPGTRLTVT.

V is TRBV6-5 and J is TRBJ1-5; 8 bases line up with TRBD1. Germline CDR1 MNHEY, CDR2 SVGAGI. Trimming took 6 bases from V and 2 from J; bases not matched to a gene: 3. This CDR3 is 14 amino acids long. The CDR3 loop reads CASSQTGGNQPQHF. Written as DNA, the CDR3 is TGTGCCAGCAGCCAGACAGGGGGCAATCAGCCCCAGCATTTT.

The V call is TRBV6-5, the J call TRBJ1-1, with D hard to call. This CDR3 spans 14 amino acids. From germline, CDR1 is MNHEY and CDR2 SVGAGI. V gave up 0 bases and J gave up 2 bases, with 7 bases separating them. This CDR3 reads CASSYSEGNTEAFF. The CDR3 bases are TGTGCCAGCAGTTACTCGGAAGGAAACACTGAAGCTTTCTTT.

CDR3 protein: CASSDSQTWGQALLGYTF. CDR3 nucleotides: TGTGCCAGTAGTGATTCCCAAACCTGGGGGCAGGCGTTGTTGGGCTACACCTTC. This chain uses TRBV19 with TRBJ1-2, with a tentative D call TRBD1 (6 bases). The CDR3 loop spans 18 amino acids. Germline CDR1 reads LNHDA; CDR2 reads SQIVND (reference sequence). Trimming took 5 bases from V and 8 from J, leaving 30 bases between them.

This chain joins TRBV11-3 and TRBJ2-7, with 9 nucleotides matching TRBD2. Germline loops: CDR1 SGHNT, CDR2 YENEEA. This CDR3 contains 14 residues. Trimming took 7 bases from V and 0 from J; bases not matched to a gene: 4. The CDR3 region is CASTISGSSYEQYV. CDR3 DNA: TGTGCCAGCACCATTAGCGGGAGCTCCTACGAGCAGTACGTC.

The chain recombines TRBV28 with TRBJ1-5; 10 bases map to TRBD1. The CDR3 runs to 15 residues. Per germline, CDR1 MDHEN and CDR2 SYDVKM. V was pared by 6 bases and J by 7 bases, with 9 bases of the junction left unmatched. CDR3 amino acids: CASSAPGDRGQPQHF. CDR3 nucleotide sequence: TGTGCCAGCAGCGCACCGGGGGACAGGGGACAGCCCCAGCATTTT.

This chain links TRBV4-1 with TRBJ1-5, with 7 bases lining up with TRBD1. The CDR3 loop spans 14 amino acids. The germline V gene encodes CDR1 MGHRA and CDR2 YSYEKL. The trim removed 4 bases at V and 6 bases at J, leaving 6 bases unmatched. The chain's CDR3 is CASSLRQGSQPQHF. CDR3 coding DNA: TGCGCCAGCAGCCTCCGACAGGGTAGTCAGCCCCAGCATTTT.

This clonotype was found once. The V and J genes are TRBV5-8 and TRBJ2-3; D is tentatively TRBD1 or TRBD2 (5 bases each). This CDR3 is built from 15 residues. Trimming shortened V by 8 bases and J by 0 bases, and 16 bases separated the two germline ends. CDR1 is SGHTS and CDR2 is YDEGEE in the germline V gene. For the CDR3, the DNA is TGTGCCAGAGGTACCGGGGCCAGTAGCACAGATACGCAGTATTTT. Translated: CARGTGASSTDTQYF.

The V and J genes are TRBV20-1 and TRBJ2-5, with TRBD2 as a possible D gene (7 bases). Germline V gene data show CDR1 as DFQATT and CDR2 as SNEGSKA (reference sequence). The CDR3 runs 14 residues. Between the trimmed V and J ends, which lost 6 bases and 5 bases, there was a span of 19 bases. The CDR3 loop is CSARPLGGPETQYF. CDR3 nucleotides: TGCAGTGCCCGCCCTCTGGGGGGGCCCGAGACCCAGTACTTC.

With regard to this clonotype: In this CDR3 the conserved last residue, phenylalanine or tryptophan, is missing, so a read error is likely. The chain uses TRBV15 and TRBJ2-5; D gene uncertain. Between the trimmed V and J ends, which lost 1 base and 2 bases, there was a span of 14 bases. The CDR3 sequence is 16 residues long. The V gene's germline CDR1 is LNHNV and CDR2 YYDKDF (reference sequence). This chain's CDR3 is CATSRGPGVRQETQYL. CDR3 nucleotide sequence: TGTGCCACCAGCAGAGGTCCAGGCGTTCGTCAAGAGACCCAGTACCTC.

The CDR3 nucleotides read TGTGCCAGTAGCCTCGGGGGTCCCTACGAGCAGTACTTC. Its translation is CASSLGGPYEQYF. The chain recombines TRBV19 with TRBJ2-7; D perhaps matches TRBD2 (6 bases). In germline, CDR1 is LNHDA, CDR2 SQIVND (reference sequence). Trimming took 6 bases from V and 2 from J, leaving 11 bases between them. This CDR3 comprises 13 residues.

The gene calls are TRBV7-2 and TRBJ1-2; a possible D gene is TRBD1 (5 bases). In germline, CDR1 is SGHTA, CDR2 FQGNSA. The CDR3 spans 14 residues. Trimming left V 3 bases short and J 8 bases short, with 16 bases between. This CDR3 reads CASSFDRDGRGYTF. The CDR3 DNA sequence: TGTGCCAGCAGCTTCGACCGGGACGGTCGCGGCTACACCTTC. The full variable domain, with the rest looked up from reference TRBV7-2 and TRBJ1-2, is GAGVSQSPSNKVTEKGKDVELRCDPISGHTALYWYRQSLGQGLEFLIYFQGNSAPDKSGLPSDRFSAERTGGSVSTLTIQRTQQEDSAVYLCASSFDRDGRGYTFGSGTRLTVV.

CDR3 amino acids: CASSVDTSTDTQYF. In DNA form, the CDR3 reads TGTGCCAGCAGCGTAGACACTAGCACAGATACGCAGTATTTT. J is TRBJ2-3 and V is TRBV9; D unresolved. Trimming pared 0 bases from V and 0 bases from J, leaving 5 bases between. This CDR3 has 14 residues. Germline lookup yields CDR1 SGDLS and CDR2 YYNGEE.

This chain links TRBV9 with TRBJ2-1; D may be TRBD2 (6 bases). The CDR3 runs 14 residues. Germline V gene sequence: CDR1 SGDLS, CDR2 YYNGEE. Between the trimmed V and J ends, which lost 4 bases and 6 bases, there was a span of 14 bases. CDR3 protein: CASSPGEALNEQFF. As DNA, the CDR3 is TGTGCCAGCAGCCCGGGAGAGGCCCTCAATGAGCAGTTCTTC.

V and J are TRBV5-1 and TRBJ2-1, with D unclear. The CDR3 has 11 residues. V dropped 6 bases and J dropped 6 bases, with 7 bases sitting between them. Germline CDR1 and CDR2: SGHRS and YFSETQ. The CDR3 reads CASIEANEQFF. The CDR3 DNA follows: TGCGCCAGCATTGAGGCCAATGAGCAGTTCTTC.

The V and J genes are TRBV6-1 and TRBJ2-7; the D gene is possibly TRBD2 (6 bases). This CDR3 is 15 amino acids long. Trimming took 0 bases from V and 4 from J, leaving 13 bases between them. Germline V gene lookup returns CDR1 MNHNS and CDR2 SASEGT. CDR3 protein: CASSEAIGSAYEQYF. The DNA of the CDR3 is TGTGCCAGCAGTGAAGCTATCGGGAGTGCGTACGAGCAGTACTTC.

The CDR3 protein is CASSYGESSYNSPLHF. The CDR3 bases are TGTGCCAGCAGTTACGGGGAGAGCTCCTATAATTCACCCCTCCACTTT. V is TRBV6-5 and J is TRBJ1-6; no definite D call. This CDR3 contains 16 residues. CDR1 and CDR2 from the germline V gene are MNHEY and SVGAGI. V lost 2 bases and J lost 0, with 8 bases in between.

V usage is TRBV28 and J usage is TRBJ1-3; D remains ambiguous. Between the trimmed V and J ends, which lost 5 bases and 0 bases, there was a span of 14 bases. This CDR3 has 16 amino acids. Germline lookup yields CDR1 MDHEN and CDR2 SYDVKM. CDR3 nucleotide sequence: TGTGCCAGCAGTCAATCCGGGTTCCGCTCTGGAAACACCATATATTTT. It encodes CASSQSGFRSGNTIYF. Together with reference TRBV28 and TRBJ1-3, the CDR3 gives the full variable domain: DVKVTQSSRYLVKRTGEKVFLECVQDMDHENMFWYRQDPGLGLRLIYFSYDVKMKEKGDIPEGYSVSREKKERFSLILESASTNQTSMYLCASSQSGFRSGNTIYFGEGSWLTVV.